These T cell receptor beta chains were read from a single sample in a study of graft-versus-host responses after intestinal transplantation. Clones were read by immunoSEQ multiplex PCR, and TCRdb kept only the in-frame ones, dropping some. This table holds 8,500 to 14,000 clones, 76% found once. This specimen consisted of ileum tissue, obtained 23 days after intestinal transplant. The receptor source for this set is a human patient who received an intestinal transplant, so some T cells may come from the graft donor. CDR3s include the opening cysteine and the closing phenylalanine or tryptophan. A D gene is named only where the DNA matches it firmly. The size of a clone is reported for some rows only, either as once, few or many, or as a class for expanded clones.

-	TRBD2	TRBJ2-2	TRBV28	CASSLVRRLAVTGELFF	TGTGCCAGCAGTTTAGTCCGTCGGCTAGCGGTCACCGGGGAGCTGTTTTTT
-	-	TRBJ2-7	TRBV19	CASSMAGVAYEQYF	TGTGCCAGTAGTATGGCAGGGGTTGCCTACGAGCAGTACTTC
-	-	TRBJ1-1	TRBV13	CASSHGRERTEAFF	TGTGCCAGCAGCCACGGGCGCGAACGTACTGAAGCTTTCTTT
few	TRBD1	TRBJ2-1	TRBV4-1	CASSQTGDEQFF	TGCGCCAGCAGCCAGACAGGGGACGAGCAGTTCTTC
-	TRBD2	TRBJ2-7	TRBV9	CASSSGTSGSYEQYF	TGTGCCAGCAGCTCAGGGACTAGCGGCTCCTACGAGCAGTACTTC
-	TRBD1	TRBJ2-3	TRBV5-1	CASRTLRTGAFYTDTQYF	TGCGCCAGCCGCACACTTAGGACAGGAGCCTTTTACACAGATACGCAGTATTTT
medium-sized	-	TRBJ1-1	TRBV7-9	CASRPAGNTEAFF	TGTGCCAGCAGGCCAGCAGGGAACACTGAAGCTTTCTTT
-	TRBD2	TRBJ2-3	TRBV6-4	CASSPTSGGSTDTQYF	TGTGCCAGCAGTCCAACTAGCGGAGGAAGCACAGATACGCAGTATTTT
-	-	TRBJ1-6	TRBV9	CASSETGSYNSPLHF	TGTGCCAGCAGTGAGACAGGCTCCTATAATTCACCCCTCCACTTT
once	TRBD1	TRBJ1-4	TRBV9	CASSQGATIEKLFF	TGTGCCAGCAGCCAGGGGGCTACTATTGAAAAACTGTTTTTT
-	TRBD1	TRBJ1-1	TRBV28	CASSFNLGTGNTEAFF	TGTGCCAGCAGTTTTAATCTTGGGACAGGAAACACTGAAGCTTTCTTT
once	-	TRBJ1-1	TRBV28	CASSLWGLMNTEAFF	TGTGCCAGCAGTTTATGGGGTCTCATGAACACTGAAGCTTTCTTT
once	-	TRBJ2-2	TRBV9	CASSVRSGNTGELFF	TGTGCCAGCAGCGTACGTAGCGGGAACACCGGGGAGCTGTTTTTT
once	-	TRBJ1-6	TRBV23-1	CASSQSLEPRVPLHF	TGCGCCAGCAGTCAATCTCTAGAGCCTCGCGTACCCCTCCACTTT
few	-	TRBJ2-7	TRBV4-1	CASSQDGGEQYF	TGCGCCAGCAGCCAAGATGGCGGCGAGCAGTACTTC
few	TRBD2	TRBJ2-7	TRBV11-3	CASSLALSGTSVSYEQYF	TGTGCCAGCAGCTTGGCTCTTAGTGGGACTAGCGTCTCCTACGAGCAGTACTTC
-	-	TRBJ2-3	TRBV4-3	CASSPSGSTTDTQYF	TGCGCCAGCAGCCCCTCCGGGTCCACGACAGATACGCAGTATTTT
-	TRBD1	TRBJ2-5	TRBV7-8	CASSPRDRGETQYF	TGTGCCAGCAGCCCACGGGACAGAGGGGAGACCCAGTACTTC
few	TRBD2	TRBJ2-1	TRBV6-6	CASSFLAGDNEQFF	TGTGCCAGCAGTTTTCTAGCGGGGGACAATGAGCAGTTCTTC
-	TRBD1	TRBJ1-5	TRBV2	CASTPTGGSNQPQHF	TGTGCCAGCACTCCGACAGGGGGAAGCAATCAGCCCCAGCATTTT
-	-	TRBJ1-3	TRBV18	CASSPGTHSGNTIYF	TGTGCCAGCTCACCGGGAACACACTCTGGAAACACCATATATTTT
-	TRBD1	TRBJ2-7	TRBV7-9	CASSLVGQGVAYEQYF	TGTGCCAGCAGCTTAGTGGGACAGGGGGTTGCCTACGAGCAGTACTTC
large	-	TRBJ2-2	TRBV7-9	CASSELGTGELFF	TGTGCCAGCAGCGAACTAGGGACCGGGGAGCTGTTTTTT
-	-	TRBJ2-1	TRBV27	CASAGPFYNEQFF	TGTGCCAGCGCCGGACCATTCTACAATGAGCAGTTCTTC
-	-	TRBJ2-2	TRBV30	CAWRRTGSTGELFF	TGTGCCTGGAGGCGTACGGGATCCACCGGGGAGCTGTTTTTT
-	-	TRBJ1-3	TRBV28	CASRPFPGNTIYF	TGTGCCAGCCGCCCTTTCCCTGGAAACACCATATATTTT
-	TRBD1	TRBJ1-5	TRBV30	CAWRTGGNQPQHF	TGTGCCTGGAGGACAGGGGGCAATCAGCCCCAGCATTTT
-	-	TRBJ2-6	TRBV4-1	CPSSQDEGGGSSGANVLTF	TGCCCCAGCAGCCAAGATGAAGGGGGGGGAAGCTCTGGGGCCAACGTCCTGACTTTC
-	TRBD2	TRBJ2-1	TRBV2	CASSTGTSNEQFF	TGTGCCAGCAGTACCGGGACTAGCAATGAGCAGTTCTTC
-	TRBD1	TRBJ2-7	TRBV13	CASSRGRQGPYEQYF	TGTGCCAGCAGCCGGGGACGACAGGGCCCCTACGAGCAGTACTTC
-	-	TRBJ2-1	TRBV4-2	CASSQGTNNEQFF	TGTGCCAGCAGCCAGGGGACCAACAATGAGCAGTTCTTC
-	-	TRBJ2-7	TRBV7-2	CASRYSLGNYEQYF	TGTGCCAGCAGATACTCACTAGGGAACTACGAGCAGTACTTC
once	-	TRBJ1-2	TRBV28	CASSIGTINYGYTF	TGTGCCAGCAGTATCGGGACAATTAACTATGGCTACACCTTC
-	TRBD2	TRBJ2-2	TRBV30	CAWEGNRLGLAVDAGELFF	TGTGCCTGGGAGGGGAACAGACTAGGACTAGCAGTCGATGCCGGGGAGCTGTTTTTT
-	-	TRBJ2-7	TRBV27	CASSYGVSYEQYF	TGTGCCAGCAGTTACGGCGTCTCCTACGAGCAGTACTTC
-	TRBD2	TRBJ2-3	TRBV10-2	CASGLRVLILSGRVVTDTQYF	TGCGCCAGCGGGCTAAGAGTCCTTATCCTCAGCGGGAGGGTAGTTACAGATACGCAGTATTTT
-	-	TRBJ2-1	TRBV19	CASSIDNEQFF	TGTGCCAGTAGTATTGACAATGAGCAGTTCTTC
medium-sized	TRBD2	TRBJ2-7	TRBV2	CATLILAGVNEQYF	TGTGCCACCCTAATACTAGCGGGAGTGAACGAGCAGTACTTC
few	TRBD1	TRBJ2-7	TRBV4-1	CASSQVKTGYYEQYF	TGCGCCAGCAGCCAAGTGAAGACAGGGTACTACGAGCAGTACTTC
-	-	TRBJ2-2	TRBV11-2	CASSLVGRVAGELFF	TGTGCCAGCAGCTTAGTGGGAAGGGTAGCCGGGGAGCTGTTTTTT
-	TRBD1	TRBJ2-7	TRBV9	CASSVAGTGYEQYF	TGTGCCAGCAGCGTAGCTGGGACAGGCTACGAGCAGTACTTC
-	-	TRBJ1-6	TRBV6-1	CASSGAEQGPYNSPLHF	TGTGCCAGCAGTGGAGCCGAACAGGGACCCTATAATTCACCCCTCCACTTT
-	TRBD1	TRBJ1-5	TRBV7-9	CASSTGVQPQHF	TGTGCCAGCAGTACAGGGGTTCAGCCCCAGCATTTT
-	TRBD1	TRBJ1-6	TRBV4-1	CASSSTGEYSPLHF	TGCGCCAGCAGTTCGACAGGGGAGTATTCACCCCTCCACTTT
-	TRBD2	TRBJ2-7	TRBV28	CASSSGGVREQYF	TGTGCCAGCAGTTCGGGGGGGGTTCGAGAGCAGTACTTC
-	-	TRBJ1-5	TRBV2	CASKKDRVSNQPQHF	TGTGCCAGCAAGAAGGATCGGGTTAGCAATCAGCCCCAGCATTTT
-	-	TRBJ1-5	TRBV19	CASSIPGNQPQHF	TGTGCCAGTAGTATACCGGGCAATCAGCCCCAGCATTTT
-	-	TRBJ2-7	TRBV5-6	CASSLGARFSYEQYF	TGTGCCAGCAGCTTGGGTGCGCGGTTCTCCTACGAGCAGTACTTC
-	-	TRBJ2-3	TRBV30	CAWLSIDTQYF	TGTGCCTGGTTGTCGATCGATACGCAGTATTTT
once	-	TRBJ1-2	TRBV9	CASSVIPGALMHGYTF	TGTGCCAGCAGCGTAATTCCAGGAGCCCTGATGCATGGCTACACCTTC
-	-	TRBJ1-5	TRBV21-1	CASSRGGNQPQHF	TGTGCCAGCAGCCGCGGCGGGAATCAGCCCCAGCATTTT
few	-	TRBJ1-1	TRBV28	CASSLRGIEAFF	TGTGCCAGCAGTCTCCGGGGGATTGAAGCTTTCTTT
-	TRBD1	TRBJ1-2	TRBV9	CASSVTTGGSDGYTF	TGTGCCAGCAGCGTAACCACAGGGGGCTCGGATGGCTACACCTTC